The sequence of this T cell receptor beta chain was determined in a study of OX40 agonist ivuxolimab in advanced cancers. There are 13 residues in the CDR3. V lost 1 base and J lost 6, with 7 bases in between. Germline V lookup: CDR1 ENHRY, CDR2 SYGVKD. The table came from immunoSEQ multiplex PCR; TCRdb's copy has only in-frame clones and leaves some out. Here the sample spans about 54,000 clones, 84% being singletons. Sequenced here: CD4+ or CD8+ T cells sorted from blood, sampled in a trial of the OX40 agonist ivuxolimab. The rearrangement uses TRBV10-3 and TRBJ2-1; D is ambiguous. The TCR comes from an adult with an advanced solid tumor such as melanoma, head and neck, liver or kidney cancer. DNA of the CDR3: TGTGCCATCAGTGAGTTCGGGCGCAATGAGCAGTTCTTC. It codes for CAISEFGRNEQFF.